This section outlines one T cell receptor beta chain sequence together with its context. Its target is not known. The record originates from a study of shared clonotypes between healthy human individuals. For the study at large: Samples came from two female and three male donors aged 18 to 49. The study, taken as a whole, reports: Sharing across four donors was highest in naive CD4 (roughly 5%) and lowest in memory CD8 (roughly 0.4%).

The ends were cut back, 6 bases at V and 7 bases at J, with 19 bases in the middle. The CDR3 has 13 amino acids. CDR1 and CDR2 from the germline V gene are SQVTM and ANQGSEA. The naive CD8 population came from CD45RO-negative cells selected for CCR7, without terminally differentiated effector memory CD45RA+ cells. The repertoire was sequenced with immunoSEQ multiplex PCR; TCRdb's copy has only in-frame clones and lacks some. Of hundreds of thousands of clones in the sample, 92% were seen once. The chain joins TRBV29-1 to TRBJ2-7, with D hard to call. The sample taken for sequencing was naive CD8+ T cells sorted from blood. This clonotype was obtained from a man aged 25-40 years in good health. The CDR3 here is CSVNGPHKEEQYF. DNA for the CDR3: TGCAGCGTGAACGGGCCCCACAAAGAAGAGCAGTACTTC.